The clone carrying this T cell receptor (beta chain) is a singleton in its sample. The antigen is not known. Germline V gene lookup returns CDR1 LGHNT and CDR2 FRNRAP. Trimming cost V 7 bases and J 2 bases, with 16 bases left between them. This CDR3 contains 15 residues. The data stem from a study of regulatory and conventional T cells in RAG deficiency. Study results and limitations: Omenn patients showed >90% Treg-Tconv overlap and shorter CDR3 lengths.

The table came from immunoSEQ multiplex PCR; TCRdb's copy has only in-frame clones and leaves some out. The sample holds around 30,000 clones; about nine tenths are singletons and the top ten take roughly an eighth. The sample was also linked to a second study, of regulatory T cells. That source adds: Primers: 52 TRBV forward and 13 TRBJ reverse. Regulatory T cells showed the strongest V-J pair restriction and V/J gene skewing among patient repertoires.

V usage is TRBV12-5 and J usage is TRBJ2-3, with D tentatively TRBD1 (5 bases). The sample taken for sequencing was CD8+ T cells sorted from blood. This receptor was identified in a human donor in good health. CDR3 residues: CASVWGITHTDTQYF. DNA for the CDR3: TGTGCTAGTGTTTGGGGCATTACGCACACAGATACGCAGTATTTT.